Sequencing of this T cell receptor (beta chain) was carried out in a study of blood T cell repertoires in COVID-19 (dated by TCRdb to the early 2020s). With regard to the full study: The collaborator samples originated in the United States, Italy and Spain and spanned the acute and convalescent phases of COVID-19. The prospective study material was composed of cDNA or gDNA derived from T cells, B-cell-depleted T cells, or PBMCs. The dataset comprised deeply sampled blood TCRbeta repertoires from subjects exposed to, actively infected with, or recovered from COVID-19. The repertoires were released in a freely available public database meant as a resource for research on the immune response to SARS-CoV-2. The samples were drawn from the first 160 participants of the ongoing ImmuneRACE study and from 950 to 1,500 subjects provided by 6 global collaborators. A de-identified subject ID, COVID-19 status, age in years and sex were almost always included in the sample metadata. HLA class I and class II types, where available, came from metadata supplied by the sample provider rather than from assay-based typing. What the study reported, not specific to this receptor: Clinical and demographic metadata were provided uncurated, with the amount varying by source and participant.

TCRbeta CDR3 regions were amplified from genomic DNA by means of the immunoSEQ Assay, a bias-controlled multiplex PCR. Turning to the authors' computational methods: The number of nucleated cells in each sample was estimated from the amplification of reference gene primers within the assay. To quantify the absolute abundance of each unique TCRbeta CDR3 rearrangement, sequence reads were collapsed and filtered. For each sample, productive Simpson clonality was calculated as the square root of Simpson's diversity index across productive rearrangements. TCRdb retrieved this table from immuneACCESS and kept in-frame rearrangements only. Not all clones are present; in checked studies, unresolved V genes account for under half, and no reason is known for the remainder. The DNA gave D and trimming, while V, J and clone size come from that table. The sample table holds roughly 200,000 clones, of which 80% to 90% were seen once. In total, the top ten clones hold 8.5% to 10% of the sample.

Details on this clone: The specificity of this receptor is unknown. The input lacks base qualities; no much larger clone sits a single base away.

The CDR3 has 13 amino acids, counting the end cysteine and phenylalanine. Solely the CDR3 DNA is kept, with 39 bases framed from the first base. Germline trimming: 6 bases from V, 3 bases from J; junction bases outside gene matches: 2. For CDR1 and CDR2, the germline V gene (reference sequence) lists MNHEY and SMNVEV. The collaborating institutions used their own protocols to collect whole blood in K2EDTA tubes. For TCRbeta analysis, collaborators shipped samples in one of three forms: frozen whole blood, isolated PBMCs, or DNA extracted from either of those sample types. Source material: peripheral blood. The TCR comes from a man aged 35 to 55 with active or convalescent COVID-19. The sequence links TRBV27 to TRBJ1-5, with 7 bases in between that match TRBD1. CDR3 sequence: CASRGQLNQPQHF. The nucleotides are TGTGCCAGCAGGGGACAGCTCAATCAGCCCCAGCATTTT.